Listed below are T cell receptor beta chains from one sample, sequenced in a study of shared clonotypes between healthy human individuals. TCRdb's copy holds only in-frame clones and misses some; the assay was immunoSEQ multiplex PCR. The sample shows hundreds of thousands of clones, about 95% of them seen only once. Sequencing input: naive CD8+ T cells sorted from blood. The receptor source for this set is a woman in her 30s in good health. The CDR3 runs from the conserved cysteine through the conserved F or W. D genes are given only for firm matches.

d_gene | j_gene | v_gene | CDR3aa | CDR3nt
TRBD2 | TRBJ2-7 | TRBV11-1 | CASSLGLAGVLYEQYF | TGTGCCAGCAGCTTAGGACTAGCGGGAGTTCTATACGAGCAGTACTTC
- | TRBJ2-7 | TRBV2 | CASMRYEQYF | TGTGCCAGCATGAGGTACGAGCAGTACTTC
- | TRBJ1-1 | TRBV27 | CASRGGHTEAFF | TGTGCCAGCAGAGGCGGCCACACTGAAGCTTTCTTT
- | TRBJ2-7 | TRBV28 | CASSPRVGPWMEQYF | TGTGCCAGCAGTCCCAGGGTCGGTCCCTGGATGGAGCAGTACTTC
- | TRBJ2-1 | TRBV27 | CASTLRGGPYPYNEQFF | TGTGCCAGCACCCTTAGGGGAGGCCCGTACCCCTACAATGAGCAGTTCTTC
- | TRBJ2-6 | TRBV11-2 | CASSLRGSGANVLTF | TGTGCCAGCAGCTTGAGGGGCTCTGGGGCCAACGTCCTGACTTTC
- | TRBJ2-7 | TRBV4-1 | CASSQGFSYEQYF | TGCGCCAGCAGCCAAGGGTTCTCCTACGAGCAGTACTTC
TRBD2 | TRBJ2-3 | TRBV14 | CASASGTSGFLADTQYF | TGTGCCAGTGCATCGGGGACTAGCGGGTTCCTCGCAGATACGCAGTATTTT
TRBD1 | TRBJ1-3 | TRBV2 | CASNERTGNSGNTIYF | TGTGCCAGCAACGAACGGACAGGGAACTCTGGAAACACCATATATTTT
- | TRBJ1-5 | TRBV29-1 | CSVEETPTGQPQHF | TGCAGCGTTGAAGAAACACCGACGGGTCAGCCCCAGCATTTT
TRBD2 | TRBJ2-7 | TRBV5-1 | CASSSGTSYEQYF | TGCGCCAGCAGCTCCGGGACTAGCTACGAGCAGTACTTC
TRBD2 | TRBJ2-3 | TRBV11-2 | CASSLGAGGSDTQYF | TGTGCCAGCAGCTTAGGTGCGGGAGGCTCAGATACGCAGTATTTT
TRBD1 | TRBJ1-1 | TRBV5-6 | CASSFYRGQVEAFF | TGTGCCAGCAGCTTTTACAGGGGGCAGGTTGAAGCTTTCTTT
- | TRBJ2-7 | TRBV25-1 | CASSGELSGIYEQYF | TGTGCCAGCAGTGGCGAACTTTCAGGGATCTACGAGCAGTACTTC
TRBD1 | TRBJ2-7 | TRBV28 | CASSLGTGVSSYEQYF | TGTGCCAGCAGTTTAGGTACAGGGGTTAGCTCCTACGAGCAGTACTTC
TRBD2 | TRBJ2-3 | TRBV27 | CASSLGGGLYTDTQYF | TGTGCCAGCAGTTTAGGGGGAGGGCTCTACACAGATACGCAGTATTTT
- | TRBJ2-7 | TRBV7-8 | CASSLSGSRDEQYF | TGTGCCAGCAGCTTATCAGGGTCTCGGGACGAGCAGTACTTC
- | TRBJ1-1 | TRBV5-4 | CASSLYDTEAFF | TGTGCCAGCAGCTTGTACGACACTGAAGCTTTCTTT